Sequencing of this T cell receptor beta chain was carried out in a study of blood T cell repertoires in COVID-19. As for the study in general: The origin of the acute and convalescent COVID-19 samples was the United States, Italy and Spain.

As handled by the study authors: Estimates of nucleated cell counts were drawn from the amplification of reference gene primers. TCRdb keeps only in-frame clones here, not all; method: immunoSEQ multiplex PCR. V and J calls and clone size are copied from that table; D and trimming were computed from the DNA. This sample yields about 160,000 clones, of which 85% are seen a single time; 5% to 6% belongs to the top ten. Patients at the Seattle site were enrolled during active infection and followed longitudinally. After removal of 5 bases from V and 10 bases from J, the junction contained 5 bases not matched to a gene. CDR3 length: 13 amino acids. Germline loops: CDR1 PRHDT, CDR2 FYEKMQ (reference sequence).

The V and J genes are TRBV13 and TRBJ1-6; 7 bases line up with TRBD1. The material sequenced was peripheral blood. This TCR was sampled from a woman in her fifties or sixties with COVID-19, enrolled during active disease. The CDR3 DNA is TGTGCCAGCAGCGCAGACAGGGAATCACCCCTCCACTTT. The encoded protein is CASSADRESPLHF.